This T cell receptor (beta chain) was captured by sequencing in a study of T cell changes during pregnancy in multiple sclerosis. Measured with immunoSEQ multiplex PCR; TCRdb has only the in-frame clones, and not every one. Here the sample spans about 83,000 clones, approximately 91% being singletons. Germline lookup yields CDR1 SGDLS and CDR2 YYNGEE. V lost 0 bases and J 6 bases, leaving 18 bases between the germline ends. The CDR3 is 17 residues long. The V gene is TRBV9, the J gene TRBJ2-2; D uncertain. This TCR came from a female donor in good health, serving as a control in a pregnancy study. Some clones in this sample may be carry-over from other donors' samples. Specimen: PBMCs, collected in the first trimester of pregnancy. The CDR3 DNA reads as TGTGCCAGCAGCGTAGCGAGTCGGTCCCTTAAGTCCGGGGAGCTGTTTTTT. This sequence encodes CASSVASRSLKSGELFF.